Listed below are T cell receptor beta chains from one sample, sequenced in a study of cytomegalovirus exposure and HLA in healthy donors. TCRdb's table, derived via immunoSEQ multiplex PCR, lists solely in-frame clones and lacks some. The data show approximately 54,000 clones, approximately 89% seen once. Sequencing was carried out using PBMCs. Source of these receptors: a young woman in good health and CMV-seropositive. The CDR3 runs from the conserved cysteine through the conserved F or W. D genes are given only for firm matches. Rows may omit the clone size; those that give it use once, few, many or a size class.

>TRBV6-6|.|TRBJ1-2|.|15
CASRSGQKRPYGYTF
TGTGCCAGCAGGTCGGGACAAAAGAGACCTTATGGCTACACCTTC
>TRBV2|.|TRBJ1-2|TRBD1|12
CASSGTGEGYTF
TGTGCCAGCAGTGGGACAGGGGAGGGGTACACCTTC
>TRBV7-8|.|TRBJ2-1|TRBD2|17
CASSLRSSGGADNEQFF
TGTGCCAGCAGCTTGAGGTCAAGCGGGGGGGCCGACAATGAGCAGTTCTTC
>TRBV11-3|.|TRBJ1-2|TRBD1|13
CASSVGTGDGYTF
TGTGCCAGCAGCGTCGGGACAGGGGATGGCTACACCTTC
>TRBV27|.|TRBJ1-1|.|13
CASQLRVDTEAFF
TGTGCCAGTCAACTCAGGGTCGACACTGAAGCTTTCTTT
>TRBV7-2|.|TRBJ2-7|.|12
CASSLTGYEQYF
TGTGCCAGCAGCTTGACAGGCTACGAGCAGTACTTC
>TRBV7-8|.|TRBJ2-5|TRBD2|17
CASSQIRLAGGIETQYF
TGTGCCAGCAGCCAAATTCGACTAGCGGGGGGGATAGAGACCCAGTACTTC
>TRBV7-2|.|TRBJ1-1|.|15
CASSLSATGGTEAFF
TGTGCCAGCAGCTTAAGCGCCACCGGGGGGACTGAAGCTTTCTTT
>TRBV6-5|.|TRBJ1-5|TRBD1|15
CASSLAGGATQPQHF
TGTGCCAGCAGTCTCGCAGGGGGCGCGACTCAGCCCCAGCATTTT
>TRBV27|once|TRBJ1-2|TRBD1|15
CASRPGGQGNYGYTF
TGTGCCAGCAGACCCGGAGGACAGGGCAACTATGGCTACACCTTC
>TRBV9|.|TRBJ1-4|TRBD1|17
CASSPGQGGGGNEKLFF
TGTGCCAGCAGTCCCGGACAGGGCGGAGGGGGTAATGAAAAACTGTTTTTT
>TRBV28|.|TRBJ2-7|.|14
CASTLQGARYEQYF
TGTGCCAGTACCCTTCAGGGTGCCCGGTACGAGCAGTACTTC
>TRBV5-4|.|TRBJ2-2|TRBD2|17
CASSLGVAGANTGELFF
TGTGCCAGCAGCTTGGGGGTAGCGGGCGCGAACACCGGGGAGCTGTTTTTT
>TRBV2|.|TRBJ1-1|TRBD1|13
CARTGQDVTEAFF
TGTGCCAGGACGGGACAGGATGTAACTGAAGCTTTCTTT
>TRBV7-8|.|TRBJ2-5|.|14
CASSPGGLQETQYF
TGTGCCAGCAGCCCAGGGGGACTCCAAGAGACCCAGTACTTC
>TRBV5-1|.|TRBJ1-2|.|13
CASSFSQGHGYTF
TGCGCCAGCAGCTTCTCACAGGGTCATGGCTACACCTTC
>TRBV6-6|.|TRBJ2-7|TRBD1|16
CASSKRGTGGTYEQYF
TGTGCCAGCAGTAAACGCGGGACAGGGGGGACCTACGAGCAGTACTTC
>TRBV30|.|TRBJ1-6|.|13
CAWTGGKGSPLHF
TGTGCCTGGACGGGGGGGAAAGGTTCACCCCTCCACTTT
>TRBV28|.|TRBJ2-2|.|16
CASSFYRDSNTGELFF
TGTGCCAGCAGTTTTTATAGGGACTCGAACACCGGGGAGCTGTTTTTT
>TRBV30|.|TRBJ1-1|TRBD1|12
CAWSGTGTEAFF
TGTGCCTGGAGCGGGACAGGCACTGAAGCTTTCTTT
>TRBV6-1|.|TRBJ2-7|TRBD2|15
CASSLAGSFSYEQYF
TGTGCCAGCAGTTTAGCGGGGAGCTTCTCCTACGAGCAGTACTTC
>TRBV15|.|TRBJ2-3|.|13
CATSRDQTDTQYF
TGTGCCACCAGCAGAGATCAAACAGATACGCAGTATTTT
>TRBV25-1|.|TRBJ1-1|TRBD1|15
CASSESAQGGTEAFF
TGTGCCAGCAGTGAATCGGCACAGGGGGGAACTGAAGCTTTCTTT
>TRBV29-1|.|TRBJ2-2|TRBD2|13
CSTSGGPTGELFF
TGCAGCACTAGCGGGGGGCCAACCGGGGAGCTGTTTTTT